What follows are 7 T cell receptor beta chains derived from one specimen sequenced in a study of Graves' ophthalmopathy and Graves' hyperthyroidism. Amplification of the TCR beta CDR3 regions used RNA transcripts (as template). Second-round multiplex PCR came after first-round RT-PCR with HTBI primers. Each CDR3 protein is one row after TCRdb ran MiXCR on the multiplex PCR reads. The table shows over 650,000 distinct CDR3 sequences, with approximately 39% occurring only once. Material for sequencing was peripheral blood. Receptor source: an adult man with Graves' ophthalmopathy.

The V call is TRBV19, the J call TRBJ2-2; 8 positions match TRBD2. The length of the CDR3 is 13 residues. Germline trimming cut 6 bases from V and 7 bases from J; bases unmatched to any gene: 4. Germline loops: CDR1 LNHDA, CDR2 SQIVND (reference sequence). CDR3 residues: CASRTGGLGELFF. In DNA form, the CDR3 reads TGTGCCAGTAGGACGGGGGGGCTCGGGGAGCTGTTTTTT.

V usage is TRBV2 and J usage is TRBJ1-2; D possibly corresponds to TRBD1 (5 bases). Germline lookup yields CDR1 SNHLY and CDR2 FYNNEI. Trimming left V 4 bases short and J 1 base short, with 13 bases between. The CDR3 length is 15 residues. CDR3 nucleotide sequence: TGTGCCAGCAGTGGGGAGGGGCAGGGTAACTATGGCTACACCTTC. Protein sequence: CASSGEGQGNYGYTF.

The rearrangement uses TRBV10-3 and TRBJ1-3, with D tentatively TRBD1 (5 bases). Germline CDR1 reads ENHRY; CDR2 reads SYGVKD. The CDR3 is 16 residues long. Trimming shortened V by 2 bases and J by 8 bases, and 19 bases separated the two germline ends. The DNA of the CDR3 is TGTGCCATCAGTGAGCAGGGATTGAGCTATGGCTACACCATATATTTT. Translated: CAISEQGLSYGYTIYF.

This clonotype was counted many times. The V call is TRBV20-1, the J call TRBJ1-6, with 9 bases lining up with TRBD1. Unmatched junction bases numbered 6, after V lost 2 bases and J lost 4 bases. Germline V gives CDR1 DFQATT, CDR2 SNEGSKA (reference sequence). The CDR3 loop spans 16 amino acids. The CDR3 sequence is CSARRGTGTYNSPLHF. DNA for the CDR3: TGCAGTGCTAGACGAGGGACAGGGACTTATAATTCACCCCTCCACTTT.

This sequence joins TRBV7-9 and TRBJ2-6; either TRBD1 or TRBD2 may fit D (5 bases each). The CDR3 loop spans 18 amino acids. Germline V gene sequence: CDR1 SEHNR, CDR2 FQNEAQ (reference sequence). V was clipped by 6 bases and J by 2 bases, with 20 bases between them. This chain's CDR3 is CASSLDWAGRAGANVLTF. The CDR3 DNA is TGTGCCAGCAGTCTAGACTGGGCAGGGCGGGCTGGGGCCAACGTCCTGACTTTC.

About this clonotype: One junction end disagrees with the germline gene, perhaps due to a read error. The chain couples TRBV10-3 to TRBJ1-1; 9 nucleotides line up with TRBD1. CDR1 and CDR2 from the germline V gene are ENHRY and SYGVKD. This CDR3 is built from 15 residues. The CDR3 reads CASSTTGGATTEAFF. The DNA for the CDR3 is TGTGCCAGCAGTACTACAGGGGGCGCGACGACTGAAGCTTTCTTT.

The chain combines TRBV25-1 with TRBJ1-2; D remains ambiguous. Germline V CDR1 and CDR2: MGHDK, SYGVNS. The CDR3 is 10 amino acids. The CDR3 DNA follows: TGTGCTAGAGATGGCGGGAGGTTCACCTTC. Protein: CARDGGRFTF.